This T cell receptor (beta chain) was sequenced during a study of control samples from healthy donors and cancer patients. Germline values: CDR1 SGDLS, CDR2 YYNGEE. Trimming pared 6 bases from V and 5 bases from J, leaving 14 bases between. CDR3 length: 13 amino acids. Sequenced by immunoSEQ multiplex PCR; TCRdb stores in-frame clones only, minus some. The table lists over 200,000 clones, approximately 80% of them singletons. This clonotype originated in a woman aged 60-75 years with lung cancer. Sequenced input: PBMCs. The gene calls are TRBV9 and TRBJ1-1; TRBD1 is a possible D gene (6 bases). The CDR3 reads CASKILGGTEAFF. DNA of the CDR3: TGTGCCAGCAAAATACTAGGGGGGACTGAAGCTTTCTTT. The variable domain in full, with the rest retrieved from reference TRBV9 and TRBJ1-1, is DSGVTQTPKHLITATGQRVTLRCSPRSGDLSVYWYQQSLDQGLQFLIQYYNGEERAKGNILERFSAQQFPDLHSELNLSSLELGDSALYFCASKILGGTEAFFGQGTRLTVV.